This T cell receptor beta chain appears in the sequencing data of a study of blood T cell repertoires in COVID-19. Study information: Samples representing acute and convalescent COVID-19 were sourced from the United States, Italy and Spain.

This clone was recorded once. Sequencing was performed with immunoSEQ multiplex PCR; in TCRdb, only in-frame clones are kept and a portion is missing. The profile shows about 190,000 clones, over 80% of them singletons. The CDR3 length is 16 residues. Germline assignment: CDR1 SGHDT and CDR2 YYEEEE. Trimming stripped 1 base from V and 2 bases from J, with 14 bases between. J is TRBJ2-3 and V is TRBV5-6; TRBD2 is a possible D gene (6 bases). Material: PBMCs or T cells enriched from blood (not recorded which). The TCR comes from a woman under 40 who had been exposed to COVID-19. The CDR3 loop is CASSLIGSGHTDTQYF. The CDR3 DNA reads as TGTGCCAGCAGCTTGATTGGCAGCGGGCACACAGATACGCAGTATTTT. Full variable domain (outside the CDR3, taken from reference TRBV5-6 and TRBJ2-3): DAGVTQSPTHLIKTRGQQVTLRCSPKSGHDTVSWYQQALGQGPQFIFQYYEEEERQRGNFPDRFSGHQFPNYSSELNVNALLLGDSALYLCASSLIGSGHTDTQYFGPGTRLTVL.